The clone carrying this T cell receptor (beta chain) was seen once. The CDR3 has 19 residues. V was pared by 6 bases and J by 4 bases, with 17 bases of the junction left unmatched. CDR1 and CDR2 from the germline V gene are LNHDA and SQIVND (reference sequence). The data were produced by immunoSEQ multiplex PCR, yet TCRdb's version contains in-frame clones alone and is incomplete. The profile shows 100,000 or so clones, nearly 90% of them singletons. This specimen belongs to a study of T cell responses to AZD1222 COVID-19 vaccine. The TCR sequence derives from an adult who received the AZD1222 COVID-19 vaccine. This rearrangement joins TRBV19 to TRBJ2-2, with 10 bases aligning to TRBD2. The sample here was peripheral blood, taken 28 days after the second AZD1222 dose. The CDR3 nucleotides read TGTGCCAGTAGGGATCTAGCGGGAGATCTGGGAACGGGCACCGGGGAGCTGTTTTTT. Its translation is CASRDLAGDLGTGTGELFF.